The TCR beta chain described here comes from a study of human T cells and chemical hapten exposure. About the study: Minor pooled library volume differences mainly drove per-sample TCR yield variation.

A single record per CDR3 protein comes from TCRdb applying MiXCR to the RACE reads. The sample includes roughly 260,000 distinct CDR3 sequences, roughly 8.9% of them seen just once. Study-wide findings and caveats: No alteration of TCRs above 1 in 1000 frequency was seen with DPC sensitization.

The time point was: pre-sensitization, week 0. The treatment was: therapeutic diphenylcyclopropenone sensitization with weekly scalp DPC. Prior to application of each patch test, blood was drawn. Regarding this clonotype: The target antigen is unknown.

V gave up 6 bases and J gave up 4 bases; unmatched junction bases: 4. Germline CDR1 and CDR2: SQVTM and ANQGSEA. This CDR3 is built from 12 residues. The gene calls are TRBV29-1 and TRBJ2-5, with 8 bases matching TRBD2. The specimen was whole blood, collected in connection with sensitization to the hapten diphenylcyclopropenone (DPC). The receptor was derived from a woman in her 40s with alopecia areata. Some clones in this sample may be carry-over from other donors' samples. CDR3: CSVGTRGETQYF. The CDR3 coding sequence is TGCAGCGTCGGGACTAGGGGAGAGACCCAGTACTTC.